This TCR beta chain is from a study of cytomegalovirus exposure and HLA in healthy donors. This clone has a handful of counts. Use of 60 Vbeta and 13 Jbeta primers characterized the PCR. The repertoire was sequenced with immunoSEQ multiplex PCR; TCRdb's copy has only in-frame clones and lacks some. The sample yields 65,000 to 95,000 clones, around 78% seen once. Trimming pared 1 base from V and 14 bases from J, leaving 12 bases between. The CDR3 length is 12 residues. CDR1 SNHLY and CDR2 FYNNEI come from the germline V gene. Sequenced material: PBMCs. The origin of this receptor is a male donor in good health and CMV-seropositive. V and J are TRBV2 and TRBJ2-4, with a tentative D call TRBD2 (7 bases). In DNA form, the CDR3 reads TGTGCCAGCAGTGAAGGGGGGGGCCACAAGTACTTC. It is translated as CASSEGGGHKYF.